This TCR beta chain was found in a study of T cells in Graves' hyperthyroidism and ophthalmopathy. Trimming removed 8 bases at V and 2 bases at J, with 10 bases between. This CDR3 comprises 13 residues. CDR1 SEHNR and CDR2 FQNEAQ come from the germline V gene (reference sequence). Amplification of TCR beta CDR3 regions was performed using RNA transcripts as template. The TCR CDR3 first-round RT-PCR relied on the HTBI primer set. TCRdb reanalysed the multiplex PCR reads using MiXCR and keeps one entry per CDR3 protein. The data show 500,000 to 800,000 distinct CDR3 sequences, with just under 45% seen just once and about 7.2% held by the top ten.

This chain uses TRBV7-9 with TRBJ1-5; no firm D call. Sequenced material: peripheral blood or thyroid tissue (not recorded which). The source of this sequence is an adult man with Graves' disease, either hyperthyroidism or ophthalmopathy (not recorded which). The CDR3 DNA sequence: TGTGCCAGCTCGCCGAAGGGCAATCAGCCCCAGCATTTT. This codes for CASSPKGNQPQHF.